Each of the 30 T cell receptor beta chains below was sequenced from the same sample in a study of shared clonotypes between healthy human individuals. TCRdb's copy holds only in-frame clones and misses some; the assay was immunoSEQ multiplex PCR. The sample has some 630,000 clones, 60% to 80% seen once; the top ten hold about 1.8%. The sequenced sample was memory CD4+ T cells sorted from blood. Stated subset: CD45RA-negative fraction. Receptor source: a woman in her 30s in good health.

This clone was recorded once. This chain joins TRBV30 and TRBJ1-5, with TRBD1 matching 11 bases. CDR3 length: 15 residues. Per germline, CDR1 GTSNPN and CDR2 SVGIG (reference sequence). V lost 5 bases, J lost 7 bases, and 10 bases stayed unmatched. CDR3 amino acids: CAWSIGQGAGQPQHF. The DNA for the CDR3 is TGTGCCTGGTCGATAGGACAGGGGGCTGGACAGCCCCAGCATTTT.

Written as DNA, the CDR3 is TGTGCCAGCACCTGGGGGGGGAGGGCCTCTGGAAACACCATATATTTT. Translated: CASTWGGRASGNTIYF. This chain joins TRBV7-8 and TRBJ1-3; D might be TRBD1 (5 bases). The CDR3 extends over 16 amino acids. Trimming shortened V by 7 bases and J by 0 bases, and 16 bases separated the two germline ends. Germline lookup yields CDR1 SGHVS and CDR2 FQNEAQ.

The rearrangement joins TRBV6-6 to TRBJ2-5; D remains ambiguous. Trimming shortened V by 8 bases and J by 5 bases, and 9 bases separated the two germline ends. Germline V lookup: CDR1 MNHNY, CDR2 SVGAGI (reference sequence). This CDR3 is 11 amino acids long. CDR3 DNA: TGTGCCAGCCGGGCTCTCGAGACCCAGTACTTC. Translated, it gives CASRALETQYF.

The CDR3 is CSVISRTSEQYF. CDR3 DNA: TGCAGCGTCATTTCTCGGACTTCCGAGCAGTACTTC. The chain has TRBV29-1 and TRBJ2-7, with D tentatively TRBD2 (5 bases). V was trimmed by 6 bases and J by 6 bases, leaving 15 bases between them. The CDR3 is made up of 12 amino acids. Germline assignment: CDR1 SQVTM and CDR2 ANQGSEA.

The chain employs TRBV29-1 and TRBJ2-4; TRBD1 matches 10 bases. V lost 6 bases to trimming and J lost 0 bases; unmatched junction nucleotides: 11. The germline CDR1 and CDR2 sequences are SQVTM and ANQGSEA. The length of the CDR3 is 17 residues. Here the CDR3 DNA reads TGCAGCGTAGCTACCGGGACAGGGGTCATAGCCAAAAACATTCAGTACTTC. Protein product: CSVATGTGVIAKNIQYF.

The chain employs TRBV28 and TRBJ2-6; D remains ambiguous. Germline V gene lookup returns CDR1 MDHEN and CDR2 SYDVKM. There are 13 residues in the CDR3. The CDR3 reads CGRTSSGANVLTF. CDR3 coding DNA: TGTGGTAGAACGTCCTCTGGGGCCAACGTCCTGACTTTC.

The chain couples TRBV7-3 to TRBJ2-7; D gene ambiguous. Germline V gene lookup returns CDR1 SGHTA and CDR2 FQGTGA. Between the trimmed V and J ends, which lost 2 bases and 5 bases, there was a span of 16 bases. This CDR3 is 15 amino acids long. CDR3 sequence reads: CASSLQAGSPHEQYF. CDR3 bases: TGTGCCAGCAGCTTACAGGCAGGCTCTCCCCACGAGCAGTACTTC.

The rearrangement links TRBV6-5 to TRBJ1-5, with TRBD1 matching 7 bases. J was trimmed by 5 bases and V by 5 bases; bases with no gene match: 3. From germline, CDR1 is MNHEY and CDR2 SVGAGI. This CDR3 contains 13 residues. The CDR3 DNA reads as TGTGCCAGCAGTAAGCAGGGGGATCAGCCCCAGCATTTT. This translates into CASSKQGDQPQHF.

This clone was detected a few times. The gene calls are TRBV7-9 and TRBJ2-2; 8 bases match TRBD1. Germline V CDR1 and CDR2: SEHNR, FQNEAQ (reference sequence). V gave up 4 bases and J gave up 4 bases; unmatched junction bases: 2. This CDR3 is 14 amino acids long. The CDR3 spells CASSSGTGTGELFF. The CDR3 DNA reads TGTGCCAGCAGCTCGGGGACAGGCACCGGGGAGCTGTTTTTT.

The gene calls are TRBV10-2 and TRBJ1-2, with TRBD1 as a possible D gene (6 bases). The length of the CDR3 is 15 residues. The germline gives CDR1 WSHSY, CDR2 SAAADI. V dropped 9 bases and J dropped 1 base, with 18 bases sitting between them. This chain's CDR3 is CASGLGGTSNYGYTF. DNA for the CDR3: TGCGCCAGTGGTTTAGGGGGTACTAGTAACTATGGCTACACCTTC.

The chain carries TRBV9 and TRBJ2-7; possibly TRBD1 or TRBD2 for D (7 bases each). This CDR3 has 19 residues. Germline V gene lookup returns CDR1 SGDLS and CDR2 YYNGEE. V was trimmed by 4 bases and J by 1 base, leaving 27 bases between them. In DNA form, the CDR3 reads TGTGCCAGCAGCTTAACAGGGGAGGGAGTCGGACAAGCTTCCTACGAGCAGTACTTC. Amino acid sequence: CASSLTGEGVGQASYEQYF.

The chain employs TRBV11-2 and TRBJ2-7; 10 bases map to TRBD2. Germline-derived CDR1 and CDR2 are SGHAT and FQNNGV. The CDR3 covers 14 residues. The V gene end was trimmed by 5 bases and the J gene end by 6 bases; junction bases not matched to a gene: 7. Here the CDR3 DNA reads TGTGCCAGCAGCCTGTGGACTAGCGGATCCGAGCAGTACTTC. As protein: CASSLWTSGSEQYF.

Only one count was recorded for this clone. The CDR3: CASSLVSLSTEAFF. Written as DNA, the CDR3 is TGCGCCAGCAGCTTGGTCTCGTTGAGCACTGAAGCTTTCTTT. The rearrangement joins TRBV5-1 to TRBJ1-1; D remains unclear. CDR3 length equals 14 residues. The V gene lost 0 bases and the J gene lost 4 bases, with 10 bases spanning the gap. Germline V gene data show CDR1 as SGHRS and CDR2 as YFSETQ. Full variable domain (missing parts from reference TRBV5-1 and TRBJ1-1): KAGVTQTPRYLIKTRGQQVTLSCSPISGHRSVSWYQQTPGQGLQFLFEYFSETQRNKGNFPGRFSGRQFSNSRSEMNVSTLELGDSALYLCASSLVSLSTEAFFGQGTRLTVV.

Turning to this clone: Other DNA sequences in this sample translate to the same CDR3. This chain links TRBV7-2 with TRBJ1-5, with D uncertain. V lost 5 bases and J lost 5, with 10 bases in between. The CDR3 runs to 13 residues. The germline V gene encodes CDR1 SGHTA and CDR2 FQGNSA. The CDR3 sequence: CASSPQRDQPQHF. In DNA, the CDR3 is TGTGCCAGCAGCCCGCAGAGGGATCAGCCCCAGCATTTT.

The rearrangement links TRBV4-1 to TRBJ2-1, with a tentative D call TRBD1 (6 bases). The CDR3 loop spans 12 amino acids. V lost 1 base to trimming and J lost 9 bases, with 7 bases between them. Germline CDR1 and CDR2: MGHRA and YSYEKL. This CDR3 reads CASSQVGGEQFF. The CDR3, as DNA: TGCGCCAGCAGCCAAGTAGGGGGTGAGCAGTTCTTC.

This rearrangement joins TRBV6-5 to TRBJ1-1; no reliable D call. Germline V gives CDR1 MNHEY, CDR2 SVGAGI. The CDR3 length is 14 residues. The ends were cut back, 2 bases at V and 0 bases at J, with 7 bases in the middle. The CDR3 bases are TGTGCCAGCAGTTACGGCCGGATGAACACTGAAGCTTTCTTT. Translation gives CASSYGRMNTEAFF.

The V gene is TRBV18, the J gene TRBJ2-7, with a possible D match to TRBD1 (5 bases). Trimming removed 1 base from V and 6 bases from J, with 13 bases in between. The CDR3 is 14 amino acids. Germline lookup yields CDR1 KGHSH and CDR2 LQKENI. The CDR3 is CASSPRDSRSEQYF. The DNA of the CDR3 is TGTGCCAGCTCACCACGCGACAGCCGATCCGAGCAGTACTTC.

This clone was detected a few times. V and J are TRBV4-1 and TRBJ2-2; the D gene is possibly TRBD1 (6 bases). Trimming stripped 0 bases from V and 4 bases from J, with 9 bases between. The CDR3 consists of 15 residues. CDR1 is MGHRA and CDR2 is YSYEKL in the germline V gene. The CDR3 loop is CASSQEGTRTGELFF. For the CDR3, the DNA is TGCGCCAGCAGCCAAGAAGGGACACGCACCGGGGAGCTGTTTTTT.

This clone has only one observation. The CDR3 spells CASSLLGASSGNTIYF. The DNA of the CDR3 is TGTGCCAGCAGCTTGTTAGGGGCATCAAGTGGAAACACCATATATTTT. This chain uses TRBV5-5 with TRBJ1-3; maybe TRBD1 (5 bases). Germline CDR1 is SGHKS and CDR2 is YYEKEE (reference sequence). V lost 1 base and J 3 bases, leaving 14 bases between the germline ends. The CDR3 has 16 amino acids.

The gene calls are TRBV30 and TRBJ2-5; tentatively, D is TRBD2 (5 bases). The CDR3 length is 15 residues. The germline V and J ends were trimmed by 4 bases and 5 bases, with 20 bases remaining between them. Germline values: CDR1 GTSNPN, CDR2 SVGIG (reference sequence). As DNA, the CDR3 is TGTGCCTGGAAGTCCGGGCTAGCCCGAGGGGAGACCCAGTACTTC. As protein: CAWKSGLARGETQYF.

In DNA, the CDR3 is TGTGCCTGGAGGCCAACTAGCAGGGAGACCCAGTACTTC. It yields the protein CAWRPTSRETQYF. V and J are TRBV30 and TRBJ2-5; a weak D match, TRBD2 (6 bases). Germline V gives CDR1 GTSNPN, CDR2 SVGIG (reference sequence). The CDR3 covers 13 residues. V was trimmed by 3 bases and J by 5 bases, leaving 13 bases between them.

The V call is TRBV5-1, the J call TRBJ1-1, with no clear D. This CDR3 is built from 16 residues. Germline-derived CDR1 and CDR2 are SGHRS and YFSETQ. V was pared by 2 bases and J by 1 base, with 15 bases between. The CDR3 DNA follows: TGCGCCAGCAGCTTAGACGGTCGGAGAAGGAACACTGAAGCTTTCTTT. This codes for CASSLDGRRRNTEAFF.

The chain employs TRBV18 and TRBJ2-1, with 9 positions matching TRBD2. The CDR3 extends over 16 amino acids. V was pared by 0 bases and J by 7 bases, with 7 bases of the junction left unmatched. CDR1 KGHSH and CDR2 LQKENI come from the germline V gene. The CDR3 nucleotides read TGTGCCAGCTCACCACCGGCGGGAGGGTGGGGAAATGAGCAGTTCTTC. Protein: CASSPPAGGWGNEQFF.

This clone occurred once. The chain is built from TRBV6-1 and TRBJ2-1; 8 positions agree with TRBD1. The CDR3 spans 12 residues. Germline lookup yields CDR1 MNHNS and CDR2 SASEGT. The trim removed 6 bases at V and 9 bases at J, leaving 4 bases unmatched. CDR3: CASSRQGTEQFF. CDR3 sequence (DNA): TGTGCCAGCAGCCGACAGGGGACTGAGCAGTTCTTC.

The chain combines TRBV7-8 with TRBJ1-5; D possibly corresponds to TRBD1 (5 bases). The CDR3 has 19 amino acids. With 1 base removed from V and 0 bases from J, the gap between germline ends came to 19 bases. Germline CDR1 SGHVS, CDR2 FQNEAQ. CDR3 region: CASSLGGQGRYYSNQPQHF. CDR3 sequence (DNA): TGTGCCAGCAGCTTAGGCGGGCAGGGTCGTTATTATAGCAATCAGCCCCAGCATTTT.

This clone was found a few times. The CDR3: CASSQVGGRTDTQYF. The CDR3 region has the DNA TGTGCCAGCAGCCAAGTAGGCGGGCGCACAGATACGCAGTATTTT. The J gene is TRBJ2-3, the V gene TRBV4-2; D may be TRBD2 (5 bases). Trimming removed 1 base at V and 1 base at J, with 9 bases between. Germline values: CDR1 LGHNA, CDR2 YNFKEQ. The CDR3 covers 15 residues.

J is TRBJ1-1 and V is TRBV5-1; TRBD1 matches at 9 bases. The germline CDR1 and CDR2 sequences are SGHRS and YFSETQ. CDR3 length equals 17 residues. J gave up 4 bases and V 6 bases, and 16 bases lay outside the gene matches. The CDR3 DNA reads TGCGCCAGCACTCCGGGACAGGGAATGTTTGTGATCACTGAAGCTTTCTTT. Protein: CASTPGQGMFVITEAFF. The full variable domain, in which reference TRBV5-1 and TRBJ1-1 provide the parts outside the CDR3, is KAGVTQTPRYLIKTRGQQVTLSCSPISGHRSVSWYQQTPGQGLQFLFEYFSETQRNKGNFPGRFSGRQFSNSRSEMNVSTLELGDSALYLCASTPGQGMFVITEAFFGQGTRLTVV.

The rearrangement joins TRBV2 to TRBJ1-1; D gene uncertain. Germline loops: CDR1 SNHLY, CDR2 FYNNEI. The germline V and J ends were trimmed by 8 bases and 1 base, with 8 bases remaining between them. The CDR3 extends over 12 amino acids. This chain's CDR3 is CASSRQNTEAFF. The CDR3 coding sequence is TGTGCCAGCTCACGACAGAACACTGAAGCTTTCTTT.

The table lists this clone with many counts. V is TRBV28 and J is TRBJ1-2; weak D call: TRBD1 (5 bases). Germline CDR1 MDHEN, CDR2 SYDVKM. This CDR3 region has 12 residues. V shed 1 base and J shed 8 bases, with 8 bases lying between them. The CDR3 coding sequence is TGTGCCAGCAGTTTATCAGGGATGGGCTACACCTTC. Its protein product is CASSLSGMGYTF.

The DNA of the CDR3 is TGCGCCAGCCGTCTCGGACAGGGGGCGAACTATGGCTACACCTTC. It encodes CASRLGQGANYGYTF. The chain is built from TRBV10-2 and TRBJ1-2; 11 nucleotides match TRBD1. CDR1 and CDR2 (germline): WSHSY, SAAADI. J lost 2 bases, V lost 8 bases, and 7 bases had no gene match. The CDR3 is 15 amino acids.